These 29 T cell receptor beta chains were all obtained from the same sample, sequenced in a study of cytomegalovirus exposure and HLA in healthy donors. With 60 Vbeta and 13 Jbeta primers, the PCR was carried out. Clones were sequenced by immunoSEQ multiplex PCR, and TCRdb holds only the in-frame ones, with some missing. The sample yields 100,000 to 150,000 clones, roughly four fifths seen once. Input material: PBMCs. The receptor source for this set is a woman aged 50 to 65 in good health and CMV-seropositive.

This clone was counted a few times. The chain has TRBV11-2 and TRBJ2-1; a weak D match, TRBD2 (7 bases). Germline lookup yields CDR1 SGHAT and CDR2 FQNNGV. The CDR3 is made up of 17 amino acids. V was trimmed by 7 bases and J by 0 bases, leaving 19 bases between them. The CDR3 loop reads CASISGRGVSSYNEQFF. DNA for the CDR3: TGTGCCAGCATCTCGGGGAGGGGGGTGAGCTCCTACAATGAGCAGTTCTTC.

In DNA, the CDR3 is TGTGCCAGCAGCTATAGCGGGGGGGCCTCAGAGACCCAGTACTTC. Protein product: CASSYSGGASETQYF. The rearrangement joins TRBV9 to TRBJ2-5; 11 bases line up with TRBD2. This CDR3 spans 15 amino acids. Germline V gene sequence: CDR1 SGDLS, CDR2 YYNGEE. The V segment lost 4 bases and the J segment 4 bases; nucleotides outside the gene matches: 6.

V gene TRBV7-2 combines with J gene TRBJ1-3, with D uncertain. CDR3 length: 17 amino acids. The germline gives CDR1 SGHTA, CDR2 FQGNSA. The V gene lost 5 bases and the J gene lost 8 bases, with 25 bases spanning the gap. The CDR3 here is CASSPELLAGFGDTIYF. In DNA form, the CDR3 reads TGTGCCAGCAGCCCTGAATTACTTGCGGGGTTTGGGGACACCATATATTTT.

The chain links TRBV28 to TRBJ1-5, with D maybe TRBD1 (5 bases). The CDR3 has 13 residues. The germline gives CDR1 MDHEN, CDR2 SYDVKM. Trimming shortened V by 4 bases and J by 6 bases, and 10 bases separated the two germline ends. The CDR3 spells CASSSMQGQPQHF. The CDR3 nucleotides read TGTGCCAGCAGTTCCATGCAGGGTCAGCCCCAGCATTTT.

The chain uses TRBV30 and TRBJ1-5, with D possibly matching TRBD1 (6 bases). The germline V and J ends were trimmed by 2 bases and 6 bases, with 17 bases remaining between them. The CDR3 contains 15 residues. Germline values: CDR1 GTSNPN, CDR2 SVGIG (reference sequence). This CDR3 is CAWSRTGKGSQPQHF. The CDR3 nucleotides read TGTGCCTGGAGTAGAACAGGGAAAGGCTCTCAGCCCCAGCATTTT.

This clone was picked up one time. The J gene is TRBJ2-3, the V gene TRBV5-1, with D unclear. CDR1 is SGHRS and CDR2 is YFSETQ in the germline V gene. CDR3 size: 14 residues. Trimming shortened V by 8 bases and J by 3 bases, and 16 bases separated the two germline ends. The CDR3 here is CASTPTSATDTQYF. DNA of the CDR3: TGCGCCAGTACGCCCACCTCAGCGACAGATACGCAGTATTTT.

The chain recombines TRBV4-3 with TRBJ1-6; the D is unclear. The ends were cut back, 0 bases at V and 8 bases at J, with 11 bases in the middle. The CDR3 is made up of 15 amino acids. Germline V gene data show CDR1 as LGHNA and CDR2 as YSLEER. The CDR3 DNA follows: TGCGCCAGCAGCCAAGACAGGCCCGGGGATTCACCCCTCCACTTT. As protein: CASSQDRPGDSPLHF.

The V and J genes are TRBV7-2 and TRBJ2-3; 8 bases map to TRBD2. The CDR3 spans 15 residues. The germline V gene encodes CDR1 SGHTA and CDR2 FQGNSA. Trimming cost V 1 base and J 9 bases; bases outside gene matches: 9. The CDR3 protein is CASSLGGGLFGTQYF. The CDR3 DNA reads as TGTGCCAGCAGCTTAGGCGGGGGGCTTTTTGGGACGCAGTATTTT.

V is TRBV30 and J is TRBJ1-5; 9 nucleotides match TRBD1. Germline CDR1 GTSNPN, CDR2 SVGIG (reference sequence). Germline trimming cut 1 base from V and 0 bases from J; bases unmatched to any gene: 13. The CDR3 loop spans 19 amino acids. CDR3 coding DNA: TGTGCCTGGAGTGGCGGGGCCGGGACAGGGCCTTATAGCAATCAGCCCCAGCATTTT. It specifies CAWSGGAGTGPYSNQPQHF. Together with reference TRBV30 and TRBJ1-5, the CDR3 gives the full variable domain: SQTIHQWPATLVQPVGSPLSLECTVEGTSNPNLYWYRQAAGRGLQLLFYSVGIGQISSEVPQNLSASRPQDRQFILSSKKLLLSDSGFYLCAWSGGAGTGPYSNQPQHFGDGTRLSIL.

This clone was seen once. V usage is TRBV19 and J usage is TRBJ2-7; 7 bases map to TRBD1. The V and J ends lost 3 bases and 5 bases, in that order; junction bases with no gene match: 7. The CDR3 covers 14 residues. Per germline, CDR1 LNHDA and CDR2 SQIVND (reference sequence). The DNA for the CDR3 is TGTGCCAGTAGTATTCAAGGGGGCAAGAACGAGCAGTACTTC. Protein sequence: CASSIQGGKNEQYF.

The V and J genes are TRBV6-6 and TRBJ2-7, with D possibly TRBD2 on 5 matching bases. Germline loops: CDR1 MNHNY, CDR2 SVGAGI (reference sequence). There are 14 residues in the CDR3. With 7 bases removed from V and 1 base from J, the gap between germline ends came to 14 bases. The CDR3 reads CASNPTGVSYEQYF. In DNA, the CDR3 is TGTGCCAGCAACCCTACCGGGGTTTCCTACGAGCAGTACTTC.

This sequence joins TRBV19 and TRBJ2-6; 9 nucleotides line up with TRBD1. The V gene end was trimmed by 9 bases and the J gene end by 3 bases; junction bases not matched to a gene: 15. CDR1 is LNHDA, CDR2 SQIVND, per germline (reference sequence). The CDR3 covers 18 residues. CDR3 sequence reads: CASFRPGQGSRGANVLTF. In DNA, the CDR3 is TGTGCCAGCTTTAGGCCGGGACAGGGATCTCGTGGGGCCAACGTCCTGACTTTC.

The chain has TRBV5-1 and TRBJ2-5, with 8 positions matching TRBD2. CDR1 and CDR2 from the germline V gene are SGHRS and YFSETQ. The CDR3 runs 13 residues. The trim removed 6 bases at V and 2 bases at J, leaving 3 bases unmatched. CDR3: CASKLAGQETQYF. The CDR3 DNA reads as TGCGCCAGCAAGTTAGCGGGGCAAGAGACCCAGTACTTC.

This rearrangement joins TRBV5-1 to TRBJ2-5; D gene uncertain. The CDR3 length is 16 residues. Germline assignment: CDR1 SGHRS and CDR2 YFSETQ. Trimming removed 1 base from V and 2 bases from J, with 15 bases in between. CDR3 sequence: CASSLFGRATQETQYF. CDR3 nucleotides: TGCGCCAGCAGCTTGTTCGGAAGAGCGACGCAAGAGACCCAGTACTTC.

This clone turned up a few times. The chain carries TRBV6-5 and TRBJ1-2, with a possible D match to TRBD1 (6 bases). The CDR3 is made up of 13 amino acids. Trimming cost V 5 bases and J 3 bases, with 10 bases left between them. In germline, CDR1 is MNHEY, CDR2 SVGAGI. This chain's CDR3 is CASSTGTYYGYTF. The CDR3 region has the DNA TGTGCCAGCAGTACAGGGACCTACTATGGCTACACCTTC.

The chain carries TRBV6-1 and TRBJ1-2; D call uncertain. CDR1 is MNHNS, CDR2 SASEGT, per germline. The CDR3 is 16 residues long. The V gene lost 2 bases and the J gene lost 0 bases, with 13 bases spanning the gap. The CDR3 nucleotides are TGTGCCAGCAGTGAAATCCGGTCAGACACTAACTATGGCTACACCTTC. This sequence encodes CASSEIRSDTNYGYTF.

The chain has TRBV4-3 and TRBJ2-2; 7 nucleotides align to TRBD2. V lost 0 bases, J lost 5 bases, and 6 bases stayed unmatched. The germline gives CDR1 LGHNA, CDR2 YSLEER. The CDR3 runs to 16 residues. The CDR3 here is CASSQEGAGETGELFF. Written as DNA, the CDR3 is TGCGCCAGCAGCCAAGAAGGCGCGGGGGAGACCGGGGAGCTGTTTTTT.

This clone was picked up a small number of times. The gene calls are TRBV6-1 and TRBJ2-2; no definite D call. Deletions cut 6 bases from V and 4 bases from J, with 9 bases between. Germline V gene data show CDR1 as MNHNS and CDR2 as SASEGT. The CDR3 contains 13 residues. The CDR3 is CASSSLGTGELFF. The CDR3 nucleotides read TGTGCCAGCAGCTCCCTCGGCACCGGGGAGCTGTTTTTT.

The chain joins TRBV6-5 to TRBJ1-2; D remains unclear. CDR3 length: 15 residues. Germline V gene data show CDR1 as MNHEY and CDR2 as SVGAGI. The V gene lost 4 bases and the J gene lost 2 bases, with 14 bases spanning the gap. CDR3 loop: CASSLRSQANYGYTF. The CDR3 region has the DNA TGTGCCAGCAGTTTACGTTCGCAAGCCAACTATGGCTACACCTTC.

This rearrangement joins TRBV2 to TRBJ1-2, with D uncertain. Germline V lookup: CDR1 SNHLY, CDR2 FYNNEI. The CDR3 sequence is 11 residues long. Deletions cut 0 bases from V and 10 bases from J, with 6 bases between. The CDR3 loop is CASSEATYYTF. As DNA, the CDR3 is TGTGCCAGCAGTGAAGCGACATACTACACCTTC. The entire variable domain, with the rest obtained from reference TRBV2 and TRBJ1-2, is as follows: EPEVTQTPSHQVTQMGQEVILRCVPISNHLYFYWYRQILGQKVEFLVSFYNNEISEKSEIFDDQFSVERPDGSNFTLKIRSTKLEDSAMYFCASSEATYYTFGSGTRLTVV.

V is TRBV6-1 and J is TRBJ1-2; tentative D call: TRBD1 (5 bases). Germline V gene lookup returns CDR1 MNHNS and CDR2 SASEGT. Trimming pared 3 bases from V and 4 bases from J, leaving 12 bases between. The CDR3 length is 14 residues. CDR3 in amino acids: CASSDRDSRYGYTF. For the CDR3, the DNA is TGTGCCAGCAGTGACCGGGACTCCCGCTATGGCTACACCTTC.

The chain employs TRBV7-6 and TRBJ2-1; 8 nucleotides align to TRBD1. There are 14 residues in the CDR3. CDR1 SGHVS and CDR2 FNYEAQ come from the germline V gene. Unmatched junction bases numbered 8, after V lost 5 bases and J lost 8 bases. CDR3 DNA: TGTGCCAGCAGCCTGGGACAGGTTATGGATGAGCAGTTCTTC. Protein sequence: CASSLGQVMDEQFF.

This clone was observed a few times. This sequence joins TRBV5-8 and TRBJ1-4; D remains ambiguous. Germline V gene lookup returns CDR1 SGHTS and CDR2 YDEGEE. V was trimmed by 5 bases and J by 5 bases, leaving 16 bases between them. CDR3 size: 15 residues. The CDR3 region has the DNA TGTGCCAGCAGTAACTATGCGTCCTCAAATGAAAAACTGTTTTTT. Residues: CASSNYASSNEKLFF.

The V and J genes are TRBV9 and TRBJ2-2, with D possibly matching TRBD2 (6 bases). The CDR3 totals 15 residues. Trimming shortened V by 2 bases and J by 4 bases, and 12 bases separated the two germline ends. The germline V gene has CDR1 SGDLS and CDR2 YYNGEE. Here the CDR3 reads CASSVSGTGTGELFF. The DNA for the CDR3 is TGTGCCAGCAGCGTCTCCGGGACTGGCACCGGGGAGCTGTTTTTT.

The chain couples TRBV5-1 to TRBJ2-5; 7 nucleotides agree with TRBD1. Looked up from germline, CDR1 is SGHRS and CDR2 is YFSETQ. After removal of 4 bases from V and 5 bases from J, the junction contained 8 bases not matched to a gene. The CDR3 has 14 residues. The CDR3 loop is CASSVDRQWETQYF. CDR3 bases: TGCGCCAGCAGCGTGGACAGGCAATGGGAGACCCAGTACTTC.

This chain uses TRBV6-1 with TRBJ2-5; TRBD1 might be the D (6 bases). Trimming shortened V by 2 bases and J by 3 bases, and 13 bases separated the two germline ends. The CDR3 has 15 residues. CDR1 and CDR2 from the germline V gene are MNHNS and SASEGT. The CDR3 spells CASSEQGRDKETQYF. CDR3 nucleotide sequence: TGTGCCAGCAGTGAACAGGGCAGGGACAAAGAGACCCAGTACTTC.

This clone showed up just once. The chain recombines TRBV5-4 with TRBJ1-3, with TRBD1 identical over 9 bases. Germline-derived CDR1 and CDR2 are SGHNT and YYREEE (reference sequence). There are 14 residues in the CDR3. Losses at the gene ends were 4 bases for V and 3 bases for J; bases not matched to a gene: 2. In DNA, the CDR3 is TGTGCCAGCAGCCGGGACAGGGTTGGAAACACCATATATTTT. Protein sequence: CASSRDRVGNTIYF.

The chain recombines TRBV7-9 with TRBJ1-3; D gene ambiguous. The CDR3 sequence is 13 residues long. The V end lost 5 bases, the J end lost 4 bases, and 9 bases lay between the germline ends. Per the germline V gene, CDR1 is SEHNR and CDR2 is FQNEAQ (reference sequence). The CDR3 nucleotides read TGTGCCAGCAGCCCCCCGCGAGGAAACACCATATATTTT. It is translated as CASSPPRGNTIYF.

Here the CDR3 reads CASSFGQGEQPQHF. The CDR3 nucleotides are TGTGCCAGCAGCTTTGGACAGGGAGAGCAGCCCCAGCATTTT. The V call is TRBV7-9, the J call TRBJ1-5, with TRBD1 identical over 8 bases. The junction had 5 bases not matched to a gene; V was cut back by 3 bases and J by 7 bases. This CDR3 contains 14 residues. Germline lookup yields CDR1 SEHNR and CDR2 FQNEAQ (reference sequence).